Described below is a single T cell receptor (beta chain) sequence and its context. No cognate antigen has been identified for it. The sample holds no much larger clone one base away, and base qualities are not on file. The CDR3 has 13 amino acids, counting the end cysteine and phenylalanine. The sequence is cut down to CDR3 DNA, 39 bases in frame from base 1. Unmatched junction bases come to 10, with V trimmed by 3 bases and J by 15 bases. Per the germline V gene, MGHDK is the CDR1 and SYGVNS is the CDR2. Using the deep immunoSEQ assay, TCR CDR3 regions were amplified from genomic DNA by multiplex PCR. Genomic DNA extracted from each cell subset was distributed evenly over all wells of several immunoSEQ 96-well plates, and each plate served as one replicate. For sorted subsets, each replicate PCR was loaded with 200 ng genomic DNA, equivalent to about 30,000 T cell genomes. Purified libraries were quantified with a Qubit 3.0 fluorometer, sized on a Bioanalyzer 2100, and re-quantified with the KAPA Library Quantification kit. Every immunoSEQ 96-well plate was sequenced on a separate single-read 150-cycle Illumina NextSeq 550 flow cell. In the authors' own workflow: The immunoSEQ output contained only junctional sequences without quality scores, so filtering could not match that applied to full-length reads. Sequences were annotated with PyIR, a Python wrapper for IgBLAST v1.9, using IMGT germline references to assign V/J genes and CDR3. Reads were removed for weak V/J assignments (E-value above 1e-6), missing CDR3, stop codons, out-of-frame junctions, or ambiguous translated residues. V3J clonotypes were defined by identical inferred V gene, J gene, and CDR3 amino acid sequence. The percentage overlap between two repertoires was calculated by dividing the number of shared unique clonotypes by the size of the smaller repertoire. Three approaches were used to assess repertoire richness: RTK rarefaction, the Chao1 estimator, and Recon v2.1 estimates of unobserved clonotypes. OLGA was used to compute generation probabilities for all TCRbeta clonotypes that the gDNA method yielded from a handful of donors. TCRdb's version of the immuneACCESS table is confined to in-frame rearrangements and falls short of the full clone set. An unresolved V gene accounts for under half of the shortfall where checked; the remainder is of unknown origin. The V and J calls and clone size come from that table; D and trimming were worked out from the DNA. The sample contains roughly 2.4 million clones, roughly 95% of them found a single time. Jointly, the top ten make up more than 0.1% of the sample.

The donors were healthy, HIV-negative adults with no recently reported acute infections or vaccinations. Every donor was a Caucasian adult residing in Nashville, Tennessee, USA. CD4+ T cells were enriched by magnetic negative selection, after which naive cells were positively selected on CD45RA and the negative fraction was taken as the memory subset. Blood was obtained by leukapheresis, after which PBMCs were separated by Ficoll-Histopaque density gradient centrifugation and cryopreserved in liquid nitrogen vapor phase. Analytical flow cytometry was used to check the purity and quantity of every magnetically sorted T cell population. Genomic DNA was isolated from each sorted fraction and quantified by UV absorbance on a Nanodrop 2000c. The source of the sample is a study of shared clonotypes between healthy human individuals (dated by TCRdb to the early 2020s). For the study in its entirety: The cohort included a few men and a couple of women between 18 and 49 years of age. Each donor's leukapheresis produced roughly between roughly 0.9 and 8.9 billion PBMCs. For each donor, CD4 naive and CD4 memory were each given three plates, CD8 naive was given two plates, and CD8 memory was given one plate. To increase sequencing depth and limit assay-specific biases, different laboratories used diverse techniques to prepare libraries and sequence TCR repertoires. To estimate repertoire size and how much clonotype sharing occurs between individuals, the study deeply sequenced the blood TCR repertoires of roughly 5 healthy adults. What the authors observed across the whole study: Sampling was restricted to blood, and TCR repertoires in tissues likely differ from the TCR repertoires found in blood. Incomplete sequencing was indicated by rarefaction of sorted-subset datasets, despite the large sequencing depth. Naive subsets generally had larger estimated clonotype richness than memory subsets did. Because the study included a small number of donors, the genetic and exposure-history diversity represented was limited. Sharing across several donors was observed for about 5% of naive CD4, 3% to 4% of naive CD8, about 2.3% of memory CD4, and around 0.44% of memory CD8 clonotypes. Compared with non-shared clonotypes, the clonotypes found in all four sorted-subset donors had higher generation probabilities. Pairwise subsampling indicated that sequencing depth was expected to affect the degree of clonotype sharing among donors.

In this chain, TRBV25-1 is recombined with TRBJ2-4, with TRBD1 matching 8 junction bases. The sequence was obtained from a man between 18 and 35 years old in good health. The material sequenced was naive CD4+ T cells sorted from blood. Read against the paper, the sample's cell subset or site label means: CD45RA+ positively selected. The DNA reads TGTGCCAGCAGTGATCCAGGGGGCGCTGCGCGGTACTTC. Its product reads: CASSDPGGAARYF.